The rows below give T cell receptor beta chains drawn from one sample of a study of CD4 T cells in relation to SARS-CoV-2 and coronaviruses. TCRdb keeps only in-frame clones here, not all; method: immunoSEQ multiplex PCR. The sample comprises 65,000 or so clones, about nine tenths of which are singletons, and 1.5% to 2% rests with the top ten. Sample: memory CD4+ T cells from PBMCs. The receptors were gathered from a human donor in good health. Both conserved end residues are part of each CDR3. The D gene is left open where the match is weak. Only part of the rows carry a size: once, few, many, or a class if the clone is expanded.

>TRBV18|.|.|TRBJ2-5
TGTGCCAGCTCACCACTTGCGGGGGAGACCCAGTACTTC
CASSPLAGETQYF
>TRBV5-6|TRBD1|.|TRBJ2-7
TGTGCCAGCAGCTTGGGACAGGGAATCGGCGAGCAGTACTTC
CASSLGQGIGEQYF
>TRBV28|TRBD1|.|TRBJ2-2
TGTGCCAGCAGTTTAGTGGACAGGGGCGACACCGGGGAGCTGTTTTTT
CASSLVDRGDTGELFF
>TRBV20-1|.|.|TRBJ1-6
TGCAGTGCTAGTGCCGGGTGGAATTCACCCCTCCACTTT
CSASAGWNSPLHF
>TRBV15|.|.|TRBJ1-2
TGTGCCACCAGCAGAGAGGCGACATCACCCGGAGGCTACACCTTC
CATSREATSPGGYTF
>TRBV19|.|once|TRBJ2-1
TGTGCCAGTAGTGGTGGTGGTTATATGAATGAGCAGTTCTTC
CASSGGGYMNEQFF
>TRBV11-2|TRBD1|.|TRBJ2-1
TGTGCCAGCAGCACCCGGGACAGCCATGAGCAGTTCTTC
CASSTRDSHEQFF
>TRBV6-6|TRBD1|.|TRBJ2-7
TGTGCCAGCAGTCCCAAACTGGGACAGGGGGCCTACGAGCAGTACTTC
CASSPKLGQGAYEQYF
>TRBV9|.|.|TRBJ2-2
TGTGCCAGCAGCCCCCGGCCAGGGGGGGACACCGGGGAGCTGTTTTTT
CASSPRPGGDTGELFF
>TRBV2|.|.|TRBJ2-2
TGTGCCAGCAGCCAGGGACAGCCGGGGGACACCGGGGAGCTGTTTTTT
CASSQGQPGDTGELFF
>TRBV6-6|TRBD2|once|TRBJ2-1
TGTGCCAGCAGTCCTCAGGTTACTAGCGGGAGTTTTAGAAATGAGCAGTTCTTC
CASSPQVTSGSFRNEQFF
>TRBV7-2|.|.|TRBJ1-1
TGTGCCAGCAGCTTAGCCCTGGGTTACACCTCCGAAGCTTTCTTT
CASSLALGYTSEAFF
>TRBV15|TRBD1|.|TRBJ2-7
TGTGCCACCAGCAGCTGGACAGGGGGCTACGAGCAGTACTTC
CATSSWTGGYEQYF
>TRBV7-8|.|.|TRBJ1-5
TGTGCCAGCAGAAAGGGGAGCAATCAGCCCCAGCATTTT
CASRKGSNQPQHF
>TRBV11-3|.|once|TRBJ2-5
TGTGCCAGCAGCGGGACTTCCCAAGAGACCCAGTACTTC
CASSGTSQETQYF
>TRBV5-8|.|.|TRBJ1-1
TGTGCCAGCAGCTTAGAACGGAACACTGAAGCTTTCTTT
CASSLERNTEAFF
>TRBV6-2/TRBV6-3|.|.|TRBJ1-6
TGTGCCAGCAGTTTGTGGGACCGCCAGGGGTATAATTCACCCCTCCACTTT
CASSLWDRQGYNSPLHF
>TRBV10-2|.|.|TRBJ1-5
TGCGCCAGCAGTCGACAGGGCAATCAGCCCCAGCATTTT
CASSRQGNQPQHF
>TRBV30|.|once|TRBJ1-1
TGTGCCTGGGGACGGGGGGTAATGAACACTGAAGCTTTCTTT
CAWGRGVMNTEAFF
>TRBV7-9|.|.|TRBJ2-1
TGTGCCAGCAGCTTTTCTTACAATGAGCAGTTCTTC
CASSFSYNEQFF
>TRBV28|.|.|TRBJ2-3
TGTGCCAGCAGTTTTCTTCAGCGGGGCACAGATACGCAGTATTTT
CASSFLQRGTDTQYF
>TRBV19|.|.|TRBJ2-4
TGTGCCAGTAGTATTATGGGGGGCGACAAAAACATTCAGTACTTC
CASSIMGGDKNIQYF